Here is one T cell receptor beta chain with its context. Its antigen is undetermined. This entry comes from a study of identical twins. Whole-study findings and limits: Reduced insertions were recorded for abundant cord blood beta clonotypes, with no such pattern in memory repertoires. Twin pairs had excess sharing that was weaker in beta out-of-frame sequences. Out-of-frame alpha sequences common to twins exhibited a surplus of low generation probability.

MiXCR, run by TCRdb on the 5' RACE reads, gives a single entry per CDR3 protein. Of 640,000 or so distinct CDR3 sequences detected, roughly 6% appear once; the ten largest clones hold under 2%. Per germline, CDR1 SGHVS and CDR2 FQNEAQ. Germline trimming cut 5 bases from V and 6 bases from J; bases unmatched to any gene: 9. This CDR3 has 14 amino acids. Donors were all healthy Caucasians. This TCR was sampled from a man younger than 35 in good health. V and J are TRBV7-8 and TRBJ2-5; TRBD1 agrees at 7 bases. The sample taken for sequencing was naive T cells sorted from blood. The CDR3 loop is CASSADRVGKTQYF. The CDR3 DNA sequence: TGTGCCAGCAGCGCAGACAGGGTTGGAAAGACCCAGTACTTC.